A single sample gave rise to the 31 T cell receptor beta chains below, sequenced in a study of cytomegalovirus exposure and HLA in healthy donors. The primer mix had 60 Vbeta and 13 Jbeta primers. This table comes from immunoSEQ multiplex PCR, and its TCRdb copy is limited to in-frame clones, with some not included. The table shows under 200,000 clones, with about 80% occurring only once. Sequencing input: PBMCs. These receptors all stem from a woman aged 40 to 50 in good health and CMV-seronegative.

The chain joins TRBV6-5 to TRBJ2-2; 8 nucleotides match TRBD1. This CDR3 is 16 amino acids long. V lost 2 bases, J lost 6 bases, and 8 bases stayed unmatched. Germline lookup yields CDR1 MNHEY and CDR2 SVGAGI. The CDR3 sequence: CASSYGQGLEPGELFF. The DNA for the CDR3 is TGTGCCAGCAGTTACGGACAGGGATTAGAACCCGGGGAGCTGTTTTTT.

The rearrangement joins TRBV11-3 to TRBJ2-5, with 10 nucleotides matching TRBD1. CDR1 and CDR2 (germline): SGHNT, YENEEA. The CDR3 is 14 residues long. With V trimmed by 1 base and J by 4 bases, 0 bases remained unmatched. The DNA for the CDR3 is TGTGCCAGCAGCTTAGGGGACAGGGGAGAGACCCAGTACTTC. This translates into CASSLGDRGETQYF.

Worth noting for this clone: Different DNA sequences within this sample yield the same CDR3. The gene calls are TRBV6-5 and TRBJ1-3; TRBD1 is a possible D gene (5 bases). V was shortened by 3 bases and J by 0 bases, with 12 bases between the two germline ends. This CDR3 comprises 16 residues. Germline V gene data show CDR1 as MNHEY and CDR2 as SVGAGI. Here the CDR3 reads CASSYNRPSSGNTIYF. CDR3 sequence (DNA): TGTGCCAGCAGTTATAACAGGCCGAGCTCTGGAAACACCATATATTTT.

This clone has just one count. The chain combines TRBV9 with TRBJ2-7; 11 bases are a match to TRBD1. The CDR3 spans 14 residues. Looked up from germline, CDR1 is SGDLS and CDR2 is YYNGEE. J gave up 2 bases and V 7 bases, and 5 bases lay outside the gene matches. This CDR3 is CASGPGQGAYEQYF. The DNA for the CDR3 is TGTGCCAGCGGCCCGGGACAGGGGGCCTACGAGCAGTACTTC. The full variable domain, in which reference TRBV9 and TRBJ2-7 provide the parts outside the CDR3, is DSGVTQTPKHLITATGQRVTLRCSPRSGDLSVYWYQQSLDQGLQFLIQYYNGEERAKGNILERFSAQQFPDLHSELNLSSLELGDSALYFCASGPGQGAYEQYFGPGTRLTVT.

The chain uses TRBV4-3 and TRBJ2-5; TRBD1 might be the D (6 bases). The CDR3 extends over 13 amino acids. The germline V and J ends were trimmed by 3 bases and 2 bases, with 7 bases remaining between them. Per the germline V gene, CDR1 is LGHNA and CDR2 is YSLEER. Here the CDR3 DNA reads TGCGCCAGCAGCCACGGACAGCAAGAGACCCAGTACTTC. The encoded protein is CASSHGQQETQYF.

The chain has TRBV7-9 and TRBJ1-5, with a weak D call TRBD1 (6 bases). This CDR3 spans 14 amino acids. Looked up from germline, CDR1 is SEHNR and CDR2 is FQNEAQ (reference sequence). Trimming removed 1 base from V and 5 bases from J, with 9 bases in between. The CDR3, as DNA: TGTGCCAGCAGCTTAGTACCAGGGGATCAGCCCCAGCATTTT. Translated: CASSLVPGDQPQHF.

This clone was recorded only once. The CDR3 sequence is CAWSRNGGETQYF. The CDR3 bases are TGTGCCTGGAGTAGAAACGGGGGGGAGACCCAGTACTTC. This chain uses TRBV30 with TRBJ2-5; 7 bases align to TRBD2. Germline trimming cut 2 bases from V and 5 bases from J; bases unmatched to any gene: 5. Germline lookup yields CDR1 GTSNPN and CDR2 SVGIG (reference sequence). CDR3 length: 13 amino acids.

The chain links TRBV15 to TRBJ1-5; TRBD1 matches 10 bases. The junction had 8 bases not matched to a gene; V was cut back by 1 base and J by 11 bases. The germline CDR1 and CDR2 sequences are LNHNV and YYDKDF (reference sequence). This CDR3 has 15 residues. The DNA of the CDR3 is TGTGCCACCAGCAGAGCCGGGACAGGGGAAATGGCCCAGCATTTT. It encodes CATSRAGTGEMAQHF.

This clone was observed a single time. This chain uses TRBV12-5 with TRBJ2-5; 8 bases agree with TRBD2. Germline V gene lookup returns CDR1 LGHNT and CDR2 FRNRAP. The CDR3 loop spans 16 amino acids. After removal of 1 base from V and 2 bases from J, the junction contained 6 bases not matched to a gene. CDR3 in amino acids: CASGLDSGEQQETQYF. As DNA, the CDR3 is TGTGCTAGTGGTTTGGATAGCGGGGAACAGCAAGAGACCCAGTACTTC. Variable domain in full (rest from reference TRBV12-5 and TRBJ2-5): DARVTQTPRHKVTEMGQEVTMRCQPILGHNTVFWYRQTMMQGLELLAYFRNRAPLDDSGMPKDRFSAEMPDATLATLKIQPSEPRDSAVYFCASGLDSGEQQETQYFGPGTRLLVL.

The chain uses TRBV27 and TRBJ1-3; 9 nucleotides line up with TRBD1. The germline gives CDR1 MNHEY, CDR2 SMNVEV (reference sequence). V shed 6 bases and J 1 base; nucleotides not matched to a gene: 1. The CDR3 consists of 14 residues. The CDR3 here is CASRGTGSGNTIYF. For the CDR3, the DNA is TGTGCCAGCAGGGGGACAGGGTCTGGAAACACCATATATTTT.

This chain connects TRBV7-9 to TRBJ1-4; 7 bases align to TRBD1. V lost 6 bases, J lost 5 bases, and 6 bases stayed unmatched. The CDR3 consists of 14 residues. Germline lookup yields CDR1 SEHNR and CDR2 FQNEAQ (reference sequence). The CDR3 protein is CASRRDRRNEKLFF. In DNA form, the CDR3 reads TGTGCCAGCAGAAGGGACAGACGCAATGAAAAACTGTTTTTT. The entire variable domain, with the rest obtained from reference TRBV7-9 and TRBJ1-4, is as follows: DTGVSQNPRHKITKRGQNVTFRCDPISEHNRLYWYRQTLGQGPEFLTYFQNEAQLEKSRLLSDRFSAERPKGSFSTLEIQRTEQGDSAMYLCASRRDRRNEKLFFGSGTQLSVL.

The V call is TRBV28, the J call TRBJ2-3, with D possibly TRBD2 on 5 matching bases. Trimming took 6 bases from V and 0 from J, leaving 13 bases between them. The CDR3 extends over 15 amino acids. CDR1 and CDR2 from the germline V gene are MDHEN and SYDVKM. CDR3: CASRSLATSTDTQYF. CDR3 DNA: TGTGCCAGCAGATCCCTAGCAACTAGCACAGATACGCAGTATTTT.

V is TRBV21-1 and J is TRBJ2-3; TRBD1, the table's D call, was not compared with the DNA. TRBV21-1 is a pseudogene segment. CDR3 size: 17 residues. The CDR3 spells CASSKAGTGDSTDTQYF. The CDR3 DNA sequence: TGTGCCAGCAGCAAAGCTGGGACAGGGGATAGCACAGATACGCAGTATTTT.

The gene calls are TRBV6-4 and TRBJ2-1; 10 bases are a match to TRBD2. The CDR3 extends over 16 amino acids. Germline trimming cut 6 bases from V and 7 bases from J; bases unmatched to any gene: 12. Looked up from germline, CDR1 is MRHNA and CDR2 is SNTAGT. CDR3 sequence (DNA): TGTGCCAGCAGCCGGCTAGCGGGGGCCTCGGTTAATGAGCAGTTCTTC. Its translation is CASSRLAGASVNEQFF.

The chain couples TRBV6-4 to TRBJ1-6, with D uncertain. Between the trimmed V and J ends, which lost 4 bases and 10 bases, there was a span of 14 bases. Looked up from germline, CDR1 is MRHNA and CDR2 is SNTAGT. This CDR3 contains 14 residues. CDR3 bases: TGTGCCAGCAGTGCTCGGACTTTATCCTCACCCCTCCACTTT. The encoded protein is CASSARTLSSPLHF.

The CDR3 loop reads CASSLGTSSYEQYF. CDR3 in DNA: TGTGCCAGCAGTTTAGGAACTAGCTCCTACGAGCAGTACTTC. The rearrangement joins TRBV27 to TRBJ2-7; D is possibly TRBD2 (5 bases). The length of the CDR3 is 14 residues. Germline lookup yields CDR1 MNHEY and CDR2 SMNVEV (reference sequence). Deletions cut 2 bases from V and 0 bases from J, with 8 bases between.

In DNA, the CDR3 is TGTGCCAGCAGCTTAGACACCCAGGGAAGGGGCAATCAGCCCCAGCATTTT. The encoded protein is CASSLDTQGRGNQPQHF. V and J are TRBV11-2 and TRBJ1-5, with D maybe TRBD1 (5 bases). The CDR3 runs to 17 residues. V lost 0 bases to trimming and J lost 2 bases, with 14 bases between them. Germline assignment: CDR1 SGHAT and CDR2 FQNNGV.

CDR3 sequence (DNA): TGTGCCAGCAGCTTGCAAGGCCGCGGCACTGAAGCTTTCTTT. Translation gives CASSLQGRGTEAFF. The chain uses TRBV7-8 and TRBJ1-1; D remains unclear. The length of the CDR3 is 14 residues. Germline loops: CDR1 SGHVS, CDR2 FQNEAQ. V was shortened by 3 bases and J by 4 bases, with 12 bases between the two germline ends.

This clone has at least ten counts. The chain combines TRBV4-2 with TRBJ2-3; 7 bases are a match to TRBD2. This CDR3 has 15 amino acids. Losses at the gene ends were 1 base for V and 0 bases for J; bases not matched to a gene: 1. Germline V CDR1 and CDR2: LGHNA, YNFKEQ. The CDR3 DNA is TGTGCCAGCAGCCAAGGGGAGGGCAGCACAGATACGCAGTATTTT. Translated, it gives CASSQGEGSTDTQYF.

The rearrangement links TRBV18 to TRBJ1-4; 9 bases map to TRBD1. With V trimmed by 6 bases and J by 5 bases, 7 bases remained unmatched. This CDR3 is 15 amino acids long. CDR1 and CDR2 from the germline V gene are KGHSH and LQKENI. CDR3 bases: TGTGCCAGCTCCCCCAACAGGGGGCCCAATGAAAAACTGTTTTTT. Its translation: CASSPNRGPNEKLFF.

The chain recombines TRBV6-5 with TRBJ2-1; possible D gene TRBD2, 7 bases. This CDR3 is built from 14 residues. Per the germline V gene, CDR1 is MNHEY and CDR2 is SVGAGI. V lost 0 bases to trimming and J lost 9 bases, with 12 bases between them. As DNA, the CDR3 is TGTGCCAGCAGTTACTCAGGGGGGGCCAGTGAGCAGTTCTTC. This codes for CASSYSGGASEQFF.

This clone was detected a few times. The rearrangement links TRBV5-1 to TRBJ2-7; 8 bases match TRBD1. Germline V CDR1 and CDR2: SGHRS, YFSETQ. This CDR3 has 13 amino acids. The trim removed 0 bases at V and 7 bases at J, leaving 3 bases unmatched. The CDR3 spells CASSLGQGREQYF. The DNA for the CDR3 is TGCGCCAGCAGCTTGGGACAGGGGAGAGAGCAGTACTTC.

The CDR3 bases are TGCGCCAGCAGCTTGAGGGGATCCTGGCAGGGGGCGGATCATTTCTACGAGCAGTACTTC. The encoded protein is CASSLRGSWQGADHFYEQYF. V usage is TRBV5-1 and J usage is TRBJ2-7; 8 nucleotides line up with TRBD1. CDR1 and CDR2 (germline): SGHRS, YFSETQ. Losses at the gene ends were 1 base for V and 3 bases for J; bases not matched to a gene: 21. This CDR3 spans 20 amino acids.

This chain joins TRBV5-1 and TRBJ1-3; TRBD1 might be the D (5 bases). With 1 base removed from V and 0 bases from J, the gap between germline ends came to 14 bases. This CDR3 is 17 amino acids long. Germline assignment: CDR1 SGHRS and CDR2 YFSETQ. The CDR3, as DNA: TGCGCCAGCAGCTTGTTTTTCCAGGGCCCCTCTGGAAACACCATATATTTT. It is translated as CASSLFFQGPSGNTIYF.

The chain links TRBV6-1 to TRBJ2-7, with 11 bases lining up with TRBD1. The CDR3 is made up of 15 amino acids. In germline, CDR1 is MNHNS, CDR2 SASEGT. The V gene end was trimmed by 9 bases and the J gene end by 6 bases; junction bases not matched to a gene: 13. The CDR3 nucleotides are TGTGCCAGTACTCGGGGGTATGGGACAGGGGGCGAGCAGTACTTC. This sequence encodes CASTRGYGTGGEQYF.

The chain employs TRBV7-8 and TRBJ1-2; no reliable D call. The CDR3 covers 16 residues. The V and J ends lost 5 bases and 0 bases respectively, with 16 bases between them. The germline CDR1 and CDR2 sequences are SGHVS and FQNEAQ. The CDR3: CASSLPGVGTNYGYTF. CDR3 coding DNA: TGTGCCAGCAGCCTCCCCGGGGTCGGAACTAACTATGGCTACACCTTC. Full variable domain (missing parts from reference TRBV7-8 and TRBJ1-2): GAGVSQSPRYKVAKRGQDVALRCDPISGHVSLFWYQQALGQGPEFLTYFQNEAQLDKSGLPSDRFFAERPEGSVSTLKIQRTQQEDSAVYLCASSLPGVGTNYGYTFGSGTRLTVV.

This sequence joins TRBV5-5 and TRBJ1-5, with D unresolved. The CDR3 runs to 14 residues. The ends were cut back, 0 bases at V and 4 bases at J, with 8 bases in the middle. Germline CDR1 and CDR2: SGHKS and YYEKEE (reference sequence). The CDR3 sequence is CASSLEGANQPQHF. CDR3 nucleotides: TGTGCCAGCAGCTTGGAGGGAGCGAATCAGCCCCAGCATTTT. Looking up the rest from reference TRBV5-5 and TRBJ1-5 gives the full variable domain: DAGVTQSPTHLIKTRGQQVTLRCSPISGHKSVSWYQQVLGQGPQFIFQYYEKEERGRGNFPDRFSARQFPNYSSELNVNALLLGDSALYLCASSLEGANQPQHFGDGTRLSIL.

V is TRBV7-9 and J is TRBJ1-5; weak D call: TRBD1 (5 bases). Germline values: CDR1 SEHNR, CDR2 FQNEAQ (reference sequence). The CDR3 length is 15 residues. The ends were cut back, 5 bases at V and 8 bases at J, with 19 bases in the middle. The CDR3 is CASSPEGVFNEPQHF. The CDR3 DNA reads TGTGCCAGCAGCCCGGAAGGGGTCTTTAATGAGCCCCAGCATTTT.

This clone was seen a handful of times. This rearrangement joins TRBV10-2 to TRBJ1-1, with no clear D. This CDR3 spans 15 amino acids. Trimming removed 3 bases from V and 7 bases from J, with 18 bases in between. The V gene's germline CDR1 is WSHSY and CDR2 SAAADI. The CDR3 loop is CASSDFGGGRGEAFF. CDR3 sequence (DNA): TGCGCCAGCAGTGACTTCGGTGGAGGGCGGGGTGAAGCTTTCTTT.

The chain combines TRBV5-4 with TRBJ2-5, with D possibly matching TRBD1 (6 bases). This CDR3 region has 15 residues. Germline CDR1 and CDR2: SGHNT and YYREEE (reference sequence). V was pared by 4 bases and J by 1 base, with 14 bases between. The CDR3 loop is CASSRGHDLQETQYF. The CDR3 DNA reads as TGTGCCAGCAGCCGGGGACACGACCTCCAAGAGACCCAGTACTTC.

The V and J genes are TRBV5-6 and TRBJ2-3, with TRBD1 matching over 8 bases. The CDR3 sequence is 16 residues long. The trim removed 7 bases at V and 4 bases at J, leaving 14 bases unmatched. Germline V gene lookup returns CDR1 SGHDT and CDR2 YYEEEE. The CDR3 loop is CASSTLDRDSPDTQYF. The CDR3 nucleotides are TGTGCCAGCTCCACCTTGGACAGGGATTCCCCAGATACGCAGTATTTT.